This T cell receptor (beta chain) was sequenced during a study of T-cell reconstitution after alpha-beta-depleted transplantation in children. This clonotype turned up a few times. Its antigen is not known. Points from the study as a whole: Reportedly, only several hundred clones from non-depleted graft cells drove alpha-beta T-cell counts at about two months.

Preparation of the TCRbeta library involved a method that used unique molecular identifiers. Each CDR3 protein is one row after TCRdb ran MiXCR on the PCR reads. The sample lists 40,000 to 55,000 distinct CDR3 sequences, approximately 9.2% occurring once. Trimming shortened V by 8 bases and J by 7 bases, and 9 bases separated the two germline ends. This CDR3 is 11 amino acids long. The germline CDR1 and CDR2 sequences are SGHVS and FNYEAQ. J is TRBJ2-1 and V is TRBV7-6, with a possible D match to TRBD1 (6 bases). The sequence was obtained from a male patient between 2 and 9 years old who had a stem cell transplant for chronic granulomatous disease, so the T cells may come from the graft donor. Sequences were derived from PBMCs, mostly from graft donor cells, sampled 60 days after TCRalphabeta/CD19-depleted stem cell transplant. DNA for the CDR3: TGTGCCAGCGGCAGGGGTAATGAGCAGTTCTTC. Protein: CASGRGNEQFF.